One and the same sample provided the 26 T cell receptor beta chains below, sequenced in a study of T-cell reconstitution after alpha-beta-depleted transplantation in children. Preparation of the TCRbeta library was carried out with unique molecular identifiers. TCRdb redid the calling of the PCR reads with MiXCR, one entry per CDR3 protein. Of around 200,000 distinct CDR3 sequences in the sample, less than 8% were seen once. Source: PBMCs from the stem cell graft donor, taken from the stem cell graft. The receptors shown here come from a human donor who donated a stem cell graft to a child with Wiskott-Aldrich syndrome.

This clonotype was observed at least ten times. V usage is TRBV27 and J usage is TRBJ1-2; D ambiguous. This CDR3 has 13 residues. Trimming stripped 3 bases from V and 5 bases from J, with 10 bases between. The V gene's germline CDR1 is MNHEY and CDR2 SMNVEV (reference sequence). CDR3 amino acids: CASSFRDKYGYTF. The DNA for the CDR3 is TGTGCCAGCAGTTTCCGAGACAAATATGGCTACACCTTC.

This clonotype turned up a few times. V is TRBV27 and J is TRBJ2-1; no reliable D call. Germline-derived CDR1 and CDR2 are MNHEY and SMNVEV (reference sequence). Trimming stripped 6 bases from V and 3 bases from J, with 15 bases between. This CDR3 is 15 amino acids long. The CDR3 reads CASSPDPAFYNEQFF. In DNA, the CDR3 is TGTGCCAGCAGCCCGGACCCCGCGTTCTACAATGAGCAGTTCTTC.

The table lists this clonotype with many counts. The rearrangement links TRBV30 to TRBJ2-7; 8 nucleotides line up with TRBD2. CDR3 length: 14 amino acids. The trim removed 1 base at V and 3 bases at J, leaving 5 bases unmatched. The V gene's germline CDR1 is GTSNPN and CDR2 SVGIG (reference sequence). The CDR3 region is CAWSGTSIYYEQYF. CDR3 coding DNA: TGTGCCTGGAGTGGGACTAGCATCTACTACGAGCAGTACTTC.

Ten or more counts support this clonotype. The chain combines TRBV27 with TRBJ1-5, with 8 bases identical to TRBD1. This CDR3 contains 15 residues. Germline V gene data show CDR1 as MNHEY and CDR2 as SMNVEV (reference sequence). The V gene end was trimmed by 2 bases and the J gene end by 5 bases; junction bases not matched to a gene: 5. The CDR3, as DNA: TGTGCCAGCAGTTTAGGGACAGGAACATATCAGCCCCAGCATTTT. Amino acids: CASSLGTGTYQPQHF.

This clonotype was counted at least ten times. The rearrangement joins TRBV12-3 or TRBV12-4 to TRBJ2-1; 7 bases fit TRBD1. The CDR3 runs to 15 residues. J was trimmed by 6 bases and V by 2 bases; bases with no gene match: 7. CDR3 residues: CASSLLTGAGNEQFF. For the CDR3, the DNA is TGTGCCAGCAGTTTATTAACAGGGGCGGGCAATGAGCAGTTCTTC.

The J gene is TRBJ1-1, the V gene TRBV5-1; TRBD1 aligns across 10 bases. Trimming took 4 bases from V and 1 from J; bases not matched to a gene: 13. The CDR3 extends over 18 amino acids. Germline V gives CDR1 SGHRS, CDR2 YFSETQ. The CDR3 sequence: CASSHYPGTGAWNTEAFF. The DNA of the CDR3 is TGCGCCAGCAGCCACTACCCCGGGACAGGGGCCTGGAACACTGAAGCTTTCTTT.

The chain has TRBV24-1 and TRBJ2-3; D uncertain. V was shortened by 9 bases and J by 2 bases, with 8 bases between the two germline ends. There are 12 residues in the CDR3. The germline V gene encodes CDR1 KGHDR and CDR2 SFDVKD. For the CDR3, the DNA is TGTGCCACCGGTGGACCCACAGATACGCAGTATTTT. Translation gives CATGGPTDTQYF.

This clonotype was seen ten or more times. The J gene is TRBJ1-5, the V gene TRBV20-1; D uncertain. Trimming shortened V by 1 base and J by 2 bases, and 15 bases separated the two germline ends. CDR1 is DFQATT, CDR2 SNEGSKA, per germline (reference sequence). The CDR3 sequence is 16 residues long. The CDR3 here is CSARGVTVEGNQPQHF. The DNA for the CDR3 is TGCAGTGCTAGAGGGGTAACAGTCGAGGGCAATCAGCCCCAGCATTTT.

V usage is TRBV30 and J usage is TRBJ2-3, with D possibly being TRBD1 (5 bases). CDR3 length equals 11 residues. Deletions cut 6 bases from V and 6 bases from J, with 10 bases between. The V gene's germline CDR1 is GTSNPN and CDR2 SVGIG (reference sequence). The chain's CDR3 is CACWGGDTQYF. DNA for the CDR3: TGTGCCTGCTGGGGCGGTGATACGCAGTATTTT. Variable domain in full (rest from reference TRBV30 and TRBJ2-3): SQTIHQWPATLVQPVGSPLSLECTVEGTSNPNLYWYRQAAGRGLQLLFYSVGIGQISSEVPQNLSASRPQDRQFILSSKKLLLSDSGFYLCACWGGDTQYFGPGTRLTVL.

This clonotype was picked up many times. The chain has TRBV7-9 and TRBJ1-2, with 12 bases matching TRBD1. CDR1 SEHNR and CDR2 FQNEAQ come from the germline V gene (reference sequence). V shed 2 bases, J shed 3 bases, and the junction held 4 bases outside the gene matches. The CDR3 spans 16 residues. Here the CDR3 reads CASSLRDRGLDYGYTF. CDR3 nucleotide sequence: TGTGCCAGCAGCTTAAGGGACAGGGGGCTCGACTATGGCTACACCTTC.

This clonotype was observed a few times. The V and J genes are TRBV7-9 and TRBJ1-1, with D possibly matching TRBD1 (5 bases). From germline, CDR1 is SEHNR and CDR2 FQNEAQ (reference sequence). Trimming took off 5 bases at V and 1 base at J, with 11 bases between the two ends. The CDR3 is made up of 14 amino acids. The CDR3 DNA reads as TGTGCCAGCAGCCCCTGGGGGGGGAACACTGAAGCTTTCTTT. This codes for CASSPWGGNTEAFF.

This clonotype occurred many times. This chain links TRBV10-3 with TRBJ2-5, with D maybe TRBD1 (6 bases). The V end was cut by 7 bases, the J end by 5 bases, with 14 bases between. The CDR3 length is 13 residues. Germline CDR1 is ENHRY and CDR2 is SYGVKD. CDR3 sequence (DNA): TGTGCCATCACCCAGGGGATTGGGGAGACCCAGTACTTC. This translates into CAITQGIGETQYF.

This clonotype appeared many times. The CDR3 is CSVDGAGTGGLSTDTQYF. CDR3 nucleotide sequence: TGCAGCGTTGACGGCGCGGGGACAGGGGGACTTAGCACAGATACGCAGTATTTT. This rearrangement joins TRBV29-1 to TRBJ2-3; 11 bases line up with TRBD1. The CDR3 totals 18 residues. Germline trimming cut 3 bases from V and 0 bases from J; bases unmatched to any gene: 11. CDR1 and CDR2 (germline): SQVTM, ANQGSEA.

A few counts support this clonotype. This sequence joins TRBV4-2 and TRBJ1-5; perhaps TRBD1 as D (6 bases). The ends were cut back, 1 base at V and 3 bases at J, with 10 bases in the middle. CDR3 length: 15 residues. Germline V gene sequence: CDR1 LGHNA, CDR2 YNFKEQ. The CDR3 region has the DNA TGTGCCAGCAGCCAAGTGGGGGGCCCCAATCAGCCCCAGCATTTT. It specifies CASSQVGGPNQPQHF.

The rearrangement links TRBV11-2 to TRBJ2-1, with D perhaps TRBD1 or TRBD2 (6 bases each). CDR1 is SGHAT, CDR2 FQNNGV, per germline. With 5 bases removed from V and 6 bases from J, the gap between germline ends came to 17 bases. The CDR3 contains 15 residues. The CDR3 DNA reads TGTGCCAGCAGCCCTCTGGGGGGCTTAAGCAATGAGCAGTTCTTC. Protein: CASSPLGGLSNEQFF.

This clonotype was detected ten times or more. The chain combines TRBV5-1 with TRBJ2-2; D gene unclear. CDR1 is SGHRS and CDR2 is YFSETQ in the germline V gene. Between the trimmed V and J ends, which lost 0 bases and 1 base, there was a span of 4 bases. The CDR3 totals 14 residues. The CDR3 loop is CASSLGQNTGELFF. CDR3 in DNA: TGCGCCAGCAGCTTGGGACAGAACACCGGGGAGCTGTTTTTT.

This chain links TRBV4-1 with TRBJ2-7; the match to TRBD1 covers 7 bases. The trim removed 4 bases at V and 5 bases at J, leaving 11 bases unmatched. Germline V gene lookup returns CDR1 MGHRA and CDR2 YSYEKL. The CDR3 is 15 amino acids. Written as DNA, the CDR3 is TGCGCCAGCAGCCGCCAACTACAGGGGCAGAACGAGCAGTACTTC. It translates to CASSRQLQGQNEQYF.

In its sample, this clonotype was seen many times. The chain uses TRBV7-9 and TRBJ1-3, with TRBD1 as a possible D gene (6 bases). Trimming pared 4 bases from V and 4 bases from J, leaving 8 bases between. Germline V gives CDR1 SEHNR, CDR2 FQNEAQ (reference sequence). The CDR3 extends over 13 amino acids. The CDR3 reads CASSYGTGNTIYF. Written as DNA, the CDR3 is TGTGCCAGCAGCTACGGGACAGGAAACACCATATATTTT. Full variable domain (rest looked up from reference TRBV7-9 and TRBJ1-3): DTGVSQNPRHKITKRGQNVTFRCDPISEHNRLYWYRQTLGQGPEFLTYFQNEAQLEKSRLLSDRFSAERPKGSFSTLEIQRTEQGDSAMYLCASSYGTGNTIYFGEGSWLTVV.

There are a few counts of this clonotype. This chain links TRBV5-1 with TRBJ1-6; TRBD1 is a possible D gene (6 bases). The CDR3 has 15 amino acids. Trimming shortened V by 3 bases and J by 7 bases, and 14 bases separated the two germline ends. The V gene's germline CDR1 is SGHRS and CDR2 YFSETQ. CDR3 in amino acids: CASSSDSFPNSPLHF. The CDR3 bases are TGCGCCAGCAGCTCGGACAGTTTTCCGAATTCACCCCTCCACTTT.

Ten or more counts support this clonotype. This chain joins TRBV20-1 and TRBJ2-3; D may be TRBD1 or TRBD2 (5 bases each). This CDR3 region has 13 residues. Trimming left V 2 bases short and J 4 bases short, with 10 bases between. CDR1 and CDR2 from the germline V gene are DFQATT and SNEGSKA (reference sequence). CDR3 sequence: CSARRGTADTQYF. Here the CDR3 DNA reads TGCAGTGCTAGACGGGGCACAGCAGATACGCAGTATTTT.

This clonotype was detected a few times. The chain employs TRBV30 and TRBJ2-1; D ambiguous. Germline assignment: CDR1 GTSNPN and CDR2 SVGIG (reference sequence). Between the trimmed V and J ends, which lost 1 base and 0 bases, there was a span of 7 bases. The CDR3 length is 14 residues. CDR3 coding DNA: TGTGCCTGGAGTGCTGCGGACTCCTACAATGAGCAGTTCTTC. Translation: CAWSAADSYNEQFF.

This clonotype was seen many times. This chain connects TRBV6-5 to TRBJ1-6, with a possible D match to TRBD1 (6 bases). CDR3 length: 16 amino acids. Trimming removed 10 bases from V and 0 bases from J, with 16 bases in between. In germline, CDR1 is MNHEY, CDR2 SVGAGI. CDR3 in amino acids: CATRNGQSSYNSPLHF. As DNA, the CDR3 is TGTGCCACTAGGAACGGACAGAGCTCCTATAATTCACCCCTCCACTTT.

There are many counts of this clonotype. This chain uses TRBV4-3 with TRBJ1-1; D is perhaps TRBD1 (5 bases). Trimming removed 1 base at V and 6 bases at J, with 9 bases between. The CDR3 loop spans 13 amino acids. CDR1 and CDR2 (germline): LGHNA, YSLEER. CDR3 sequence reads: CASSQVVGAEAFF. CDR3 nucleotide sequence: TGCGCCAGCAGCCAAGTGGTAGGGGCTGAAGCTTTCTTT.

This clonotype has ten or more counts. The rearrangement uses TRBV5-1 and TRBJ2-2; D ambiguous. Per the germline V gene, CDR1 is SGHRS and CDR2 is YFSETQ. The CDR3 is 16 residues long. Trimming took 0 bases from V and 3 from J, leaving 12 bases between them. CDR3 coding DNA: TGCGCCAGCAGCTTGGTGGCGGCTAGTTACACCGGGGAGCTGTTTTTT. Protein sequence: CASSLVAASYTGELFF.

This clonotype was counted between two and nine times. The chain carries TRBV14 and TRBJ2-7; D is ambiguous. With 4 bases removed from V and 0 bases from J, the gap between germline ends came to 7 bases. The CDR3 is 13 residues long. CDR1 SGHDN and CDR2 FVKESK come from the germline V gene. The CDR3 DNA follows: TGTGCCAGCAGCCGACGGATCTCCTACGAGCAGTACTTC. Amino acid sequence: CASSRRISYEQYF.

This clonotype was seen many times. The rearrangement links TRBV5-6 to TRBJ2-5; D is undetermined. CDR1 and CDR2 (germline): SGHDT, YYEEEE. Between the trimmed V and J ends, which lost 0 bases and 12 bases, there was a span of 15 bases. CDR3 length: 13 amino acids. The CDR3 DNA reads TGTGCCAGCAGCTTGGGAGTGCAAAATCCAGAGTACTTC. As protein: CASSLGVQNPEYF.